The clone carrying this T cell receptor beta chain has a handful of counts. Its antigen is unidentified. They built TCR cDNA with 5'RACE template switching, a step that put in a universal primer site and UMIs. TCRdb used MiXCR to reprocess the 5' RACE reads, holding one entry per CDR3 protein. Among about 400,000 distinct CDR3 sequences, roughly 6.2% were seen once, and the ten largest hold about 15%. The sample originates from a study of T cells after yellow fever vaccination. Study conclusions and caveats: Weaker overall was a secondary response that nonetheless peaked faster, on day 5 versus 15.

This specimen was PBMCs, taken 5 days after the yellow fever booster vaccination. This TCR derives from a young man who received the YFV17D yellow fever vaccine.

CDR3 sequence reads: CASSDRTSANEQYF. Here the CDR3 DNA reads TGTGCCAGCAGTGATAGGACTAGCGCCAACGAGCAGTACTTC. This chain joins TRBV2 and TRBJ2-7, with TRBD2 matching 9 bases. The CDR3 covers 14 residues. Trimming took 3 bases from V and 5 from J; bases not matched to a gene: 5. CDR1 SNHLY and CDR2 FYNNEI come from the germline V gene. Together with reference TRBV2 and TRBJ2-7, the CDR3 gives the full variable domain: EPEVTQTPSHQVTQMGQEVILRCVPISNHLYFYWYRQILGQKVEFLVSFYNNEISEKSEIFDDQFSVERPDGSNFTLKIRSTKLEDSAMYFCASSDRTSANEQYFGPGTRLTVT.